This TCR beta chain was sequenced during a study of human T cells and chemical hapten exposure. Study in general: Patches with 0.01% DPC went on the upper back, and the tests were read at 6 days. Broader study findings: Having alopecia, donors may respond immunologically unlike healthy people.

The table lists this clonotype with many counts. Its antigen is currently unknown. As to time point: patch test 2, 6 weeks after DPC sensitization. Treatment specified: therapeutic diphenylcyclopropenone sensitization with weekly scalp DPC. This CDR3 region has 15 residues. V was pared by 0 bases and J by 3 bases, with 12 bases between. Germline-derived CDR1 and CDR2 are DFQATT and SNEGSKA (reference sequence). TCRdb re-analysed the RACE reads in MiXCR, keeping a single row per CDR3 protein. The sample carries roughly 52,000 distinct CDR3 sequences, about 10% recorded once. The clonotype comes from a woman aged 45 to 65 with alopecia areata. Some clones in this sample may be carry-over from other donors' samples. The chain has TRBV20-1 and TRBJ1-5; tentative D call: TRBD1 (6 bases). Source: whole blood, taken in connection with sensitization to the hapten diphenylcyclopropenone (DPC). The CDR3 region is CSARDLSGANQPQHF. The CDR3 nucleotides are TGCAGTGCTAGAGATCTATCGGGGGCCAATCAGCCCCAGCATTTT.